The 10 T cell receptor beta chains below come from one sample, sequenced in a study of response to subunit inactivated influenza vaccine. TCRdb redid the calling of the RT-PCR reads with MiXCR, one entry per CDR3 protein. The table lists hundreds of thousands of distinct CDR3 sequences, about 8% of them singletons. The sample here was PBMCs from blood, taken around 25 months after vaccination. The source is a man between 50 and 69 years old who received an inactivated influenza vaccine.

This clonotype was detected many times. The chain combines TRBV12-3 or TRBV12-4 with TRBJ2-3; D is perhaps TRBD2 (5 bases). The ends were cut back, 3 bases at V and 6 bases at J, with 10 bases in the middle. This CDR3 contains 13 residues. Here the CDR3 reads CASSLARRDTQYF. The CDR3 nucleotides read TGTGCCAGCAGTTTGGCTAGGAGGGATACGCAGTATTTT.

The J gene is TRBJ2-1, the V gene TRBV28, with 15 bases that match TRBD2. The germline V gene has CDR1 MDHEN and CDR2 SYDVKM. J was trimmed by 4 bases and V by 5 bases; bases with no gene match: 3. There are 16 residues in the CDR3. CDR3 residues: CASSVGTSGGYNEQFF. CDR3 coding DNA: TGTGCCAGCAGTGTCGGGACTAGCGGGGGGTACAATGAGCAGTTCTTC.

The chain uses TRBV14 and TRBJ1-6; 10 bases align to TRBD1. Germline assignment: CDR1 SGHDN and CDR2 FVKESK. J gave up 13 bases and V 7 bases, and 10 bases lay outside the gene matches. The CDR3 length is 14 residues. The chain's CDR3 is CASKVGTGVSPLHF. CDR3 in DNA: TGTGCCAGCAAGGTCGGGACAGGGGTCTCCCCCCTCCACTTT.

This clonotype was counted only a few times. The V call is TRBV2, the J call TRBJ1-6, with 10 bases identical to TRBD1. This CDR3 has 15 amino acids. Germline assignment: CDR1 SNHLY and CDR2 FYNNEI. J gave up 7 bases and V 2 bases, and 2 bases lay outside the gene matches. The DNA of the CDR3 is TGTGCCAGCAGTGAAAGACAGGGGGCGAATTCACCCCTCCACTTT. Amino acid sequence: CASSERQGANSPLHF.

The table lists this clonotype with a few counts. CDR3 residues: CSARDSSSTDTQYF. CDR3 bases: TGCAGTGCTAGGGACAGCTCTAGCACAGATACGCAGTATTTT. The chain joins TRBV20-1 to TRBJ2-3; D perhaps matches TRBD1 (6 bases). Germline assignment: CDR1 DFQATT and CDR2 SNEGSKA (reference sequence). This CDR3 spans 14 amino acids. V was shortened by 3 bases and J by 0 bases, with 10 bases between the two germline ends.

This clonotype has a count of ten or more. DNA of the CDR3: TGTGCCACCAGCAGAGACTCATGGGGGAGGGAGGGGAATCAGCCCCAGCATTTT. Protein product: CATSRDSWGREGNQPQHF. J is TRBJ1-5 and V is TRBV15; possibly TRBD1 for D (5 bases). Germline CDR1 LNHNV, CDR2 YYDKDF (reference sequence). The CDR3 sequence is 18 residues long. With 0 bases removed from V and 4 bases from J, the gap between germline ends came to 19 bases.

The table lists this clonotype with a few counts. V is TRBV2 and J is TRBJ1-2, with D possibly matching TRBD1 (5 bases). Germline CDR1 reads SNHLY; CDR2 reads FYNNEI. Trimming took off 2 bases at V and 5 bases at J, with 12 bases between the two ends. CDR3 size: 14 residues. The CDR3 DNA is TGTGCCAGCAGTGAACTGCCCGGGGGGTATGGCTACACCTTC. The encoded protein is CASSELPGGYGYTF.

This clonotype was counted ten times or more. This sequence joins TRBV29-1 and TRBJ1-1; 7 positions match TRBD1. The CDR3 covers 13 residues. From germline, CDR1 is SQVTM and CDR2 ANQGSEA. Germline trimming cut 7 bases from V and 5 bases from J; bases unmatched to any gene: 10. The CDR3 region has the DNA TGCAGCGCCAGAGGACAGGACGGGACTGAAGCTTTCTTT. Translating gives CSARGQDGTEAFF.

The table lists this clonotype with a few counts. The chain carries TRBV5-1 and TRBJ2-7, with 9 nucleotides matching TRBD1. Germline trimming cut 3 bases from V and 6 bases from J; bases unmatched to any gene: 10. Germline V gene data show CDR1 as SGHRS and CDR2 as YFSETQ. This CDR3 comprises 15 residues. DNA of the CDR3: TGCGCCAGCAGCTCGGTCACGGGACAGGGAGGCGAGCAGTACTTC. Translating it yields CASSSVTGQGGEQYF.

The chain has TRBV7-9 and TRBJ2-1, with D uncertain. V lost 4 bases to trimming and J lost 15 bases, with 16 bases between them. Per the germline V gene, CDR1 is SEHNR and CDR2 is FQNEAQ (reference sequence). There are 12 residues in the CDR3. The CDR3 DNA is TGTGCCAGCAGCTCCGAAAAAGCGACAAGGTTCTTC. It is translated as CASSSEKATRFF.